This TCR beta chain is drawn from a study of shared clonotypes between healthy human individuals. Study summary: Per donor, three plates held CD4 naive cells, three held CD4 memory, two held CD8 naive and one held CD8 memory. Study-level points and caveats: Despite large depth, sorted-subset datasets appeared incompletely sequenced.

Measured with immunoSEQ multiplex PCR; TCRdb has only the in-frame clones, and not every one. The data show around 200,000 clones, with 65% to 80% seen just once and around 9.3% held by the top ten. Among the donors, all were Caucasian adults who lived in Nashville, Tennessee. This clone was seen many times. The antigen is undetermined. Germline V lookup: CDR1 MRHNA, CDR2 SNTAGT. The CDR3 has 15 residues. V gave up 3 bases and J gave up 0 bases; unmatched junction bases: 2. Input material: memory CD4+ T cells sorted from blood. Subset in this sample: CD45RA-negative fraction. This receptor was identified in a young man in good health. The chain couples TRBV6-4 to TRBJ2-1; 7 bases map to TRBD2. CDR3 sequence reads: CASSEASGSYNEQFF. CDR3 DNA: TGTGCCAGCAGTGAGGCTAGCGGCTCCTACAATGAGCAGTTCTTC.